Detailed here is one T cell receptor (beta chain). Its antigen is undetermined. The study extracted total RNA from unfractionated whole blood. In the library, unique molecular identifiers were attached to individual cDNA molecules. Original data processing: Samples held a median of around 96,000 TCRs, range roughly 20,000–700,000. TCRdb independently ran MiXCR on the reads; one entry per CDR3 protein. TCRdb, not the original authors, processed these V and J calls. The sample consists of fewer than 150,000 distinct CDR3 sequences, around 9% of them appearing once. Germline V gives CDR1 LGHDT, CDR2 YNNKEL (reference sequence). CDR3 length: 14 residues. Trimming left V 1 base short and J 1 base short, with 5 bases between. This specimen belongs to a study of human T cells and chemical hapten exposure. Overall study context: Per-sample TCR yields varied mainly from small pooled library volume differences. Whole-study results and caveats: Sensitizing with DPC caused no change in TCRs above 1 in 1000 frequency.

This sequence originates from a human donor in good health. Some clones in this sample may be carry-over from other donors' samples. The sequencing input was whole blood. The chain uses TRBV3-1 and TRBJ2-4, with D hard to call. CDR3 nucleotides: TGTGCCAGCAGCCAAGGTAGCGCCAAAAACATTCAGTACTTC. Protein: CASSQGSAKNIQYF.